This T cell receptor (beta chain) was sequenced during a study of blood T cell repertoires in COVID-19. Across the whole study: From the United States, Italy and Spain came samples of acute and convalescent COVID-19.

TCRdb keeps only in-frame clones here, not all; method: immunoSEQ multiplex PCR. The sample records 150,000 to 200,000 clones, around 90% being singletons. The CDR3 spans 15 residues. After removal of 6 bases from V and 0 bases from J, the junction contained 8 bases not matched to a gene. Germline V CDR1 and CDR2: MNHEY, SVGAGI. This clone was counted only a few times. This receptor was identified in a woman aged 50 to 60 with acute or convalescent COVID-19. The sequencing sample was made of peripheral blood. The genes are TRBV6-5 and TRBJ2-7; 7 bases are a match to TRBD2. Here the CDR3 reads CASRRGTKSSYEQYF. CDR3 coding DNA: TGTGCCAGCAGGAGAGGGACTAAGAGCTCCTACGAGCAGTACTTC.